A single sample gave rise to the 19 T cell receptor beta chains below, sequenced in a study of shared clonotypes between healthy human individuals. Measured with immunoSEQ multiplex PCR; TCRdb has only the in-frame clones, and not every one. The sample includes about 2 million clones, 85% to 95% of them seen just once. Sequenced: naive CD4+ T cells sorted from blood. Subset given: CD45RA+ positively selected. Source of these receptors: a man aged 18-30 years in good health.

The rearrangement uses TRBV28 and TRBJ2-7, with 15 bases that match TRBD2. Germline V CDR1 and CDR2: MDHEN, SYDVKM. The CDR3 sequence is 16 residues long. Trimming removed 5 bases from V and 7 bases from J; junction bases left unmatched: 9. Here the CDR3 reads CASSPGLAGGLGEQYF. In nucleotides, the CDR3 is TGTGCCAGCAGTCCGGGACTAGCGGGGGGTCTGGGAGAGCAGTACTTC.

The chain joins TRBV7-8 to TRBJ2-1; D not certain. V was clipped by 1 base and J by 7 bases, with 5 bases between them. The CDR3 consists of 12 residues. Germline-derived CDR1 and CDR2 are SGHVS and FQNEAQ. In DNA, the CDR3 is TGTGCCAGCAGCTTAGTAGCAAATGAGCAGTTCTTC. This encodes CASSLVANEQFF.

This chain links TRBV27 with TRBJ2-2; 9 bases match TRBD1. Trimming removed 2 bases from V and 5 bases from J; junction bases left unmatched: 6. There are 16 residues in the CDR3. Germline values: CDR1 MNHEY, CDR2 SMNVEV (reference sequence). CDR3 DNA sequence: TGTGCCAGCAGTTTACAGGACAGGGGAGGGACCGGGGAGCTGTTTTTT. Translated, it gives CASSLQDRGGTGELFF.

The CDR3 loop is CASSRVGGSETQYF. DNA for the CDR3: TGTGCCAGCAGCCGAGTGGGGGGCTCGGAGACCCAGTACTTC. The chain recombines TRBV7-3 with TRBJ2-5; D tentatively fits TRBD1 or TRBD2 (6 bases each). Germline V CDR1 and CDR2: SGHTA, FQGTGA. The ends were cut back, 5 bases at V and 5 bases at J, with 15 bases in the middle. This CDR3 comprises 14 residues.

The chain combines TRBV7-2 with TRBJ1-2; 7 bases fit TRBD1. Germline V gene lookup returns CDR1 SGHTA and CDR2 FQGNSA. This CDR3 contains 13 residues. V shed 6 bases and J 5 bases; nucleotides not matched to a gene: 6. The CDR3 bases are TGTGCCAGCAGTCTCGACAGGGAATATGGCTACACCTTC. It yields the protein CASSLDREYGYTF.

Concerning this clone: Within the sample, other DNA sequences also encode this same CDR3. The chain joins TRBV20-1 to TRBJ1-2; a weak D match, TRBD1 (5 bases). V was shortened by 3 bases and J by 8 bases, with 10 bases between the two germline ends. Germline lookup yields CDR1 DFQATT and CDR2 SNEGSKA (reference sequence). The CDR3 length is 11 residues. Written as DNA, the CDR3 is TGCAGTGCTAGTGGGACGAACGGCTACACCTTC. The encoded protein is CSASGTNGYTF.

The genes are TRBV27 and TRBJ2-7; TRBD1 might be the D (7 bases). CDR3 length equals 18 residues. Germline V gene data show CDR1 as MNHEY and CDR2 as SMNVEV (reference sequence). The V end was cut by 6 bases, the J end by 3 bases, with 27 bases between. The CDR3 DNA is TGTGCCAGCAGCCGCATAGGCTCCCGCAGGGGGGTATACTACGAGCAGTACTTC. Amino acid sequence: CASSRIGSRRGVYYEQYF.

The V and J genes are TRBV19 and TRBJ1-5; TRBD1 aligns across 9 bases. Losses at the gene ends were 6 bases for V and 1 base for J; bases not matched to a gene: 7. Looked up from germline, CDR1 is LNHDA and CDR2 is SQIVND (reference sequence). The CDR3 length is 16 residues. The CDR3 region is CASRQGAEGSNQPQHF. CDR3 sequence (DNA): TGTGCCAGTAGACAGGGGGCTGAGGGGAGCAATCAGCCCCAGCATTTT.

The V call is TRBV5-1, the J call TRBJ1-2; no firm D call. Germline CDR1 SGHRS, CDR2 YFSETQ. The CDR3 is 14 residues long. V was cut by 0 bases and J by 4 bases, with 10 bases left in between. This CDR3 is CASSLDGLPYGYTF. DNA of the CDR3: TGCGCCAGCAGCTTGGATGGACTGCCCTATGGCTACACCTTC.

In its sample, this clone was seen once. This rearrangement joins TRBV27 to TRBJ1-6; TRBD1 matches at 7 bases. The V gene end was trimmed by 10 bases and the J gene end by 7 bases; junction bases not matched to a gene: 10. The CDR3 is 14 residues long. CDR1 is MNHEY, CDR2 SMNVEV, per germline (reference sequence). The CDR3 DNA reads as TGTGCCACCAAGATCGACAGGGCGAATTCACCCCTCCACTTT. Translation: CATKIDRANSPLHF.

The chain has TRBV19 and TRBJ2-1, with D possibly being TRBD1 or TRBD2 (5 bases each). V gave up 5 bases and J gave up 12 bases, with 17 bases separating them. CDR1 and CDR2 (germline): LNHDA, SQIVND (reference sequence). The CDR3 is made up of 13 amino acids. CDR3 residues: CASSEGSGLGQFF. In nucleotides, the CDR3 is TGTGCCAGTAGTGAGGGGAGCGGCCTTGGGCAGTTCTTC.

This clone came up once. The chain recombines TRBV4-1 with TRBJ2-7; D perhaps matches TRBD2 (5 bases). Trimming left V 3 bases short and J 1 base short, with 28 bases between. The CDR3 covers 20 residues. Germline lookup yields CDR1 MGHRA and CDR2 YSYEKL. This chain's CDR3 is CASSHVNFGDLSSSSYEQYF. The CDR3 region has the DNA TGCGCCAGCAGCCACGTCAACTTCGGGGATTTAAGCTCATCGTCCTACGAGCAGTACTTC.

The chain combines TRBV28 with TRBJ2-3; unclear D gene. The CDR3 is 10 amino acids. The V end lost 9 bases, the J end lost 6 bases, and 7 bases lay between the germline ends. CDR1 is MDHEN, CDR2 SYDVKM, per germline. This chain's CDR3 is CASKTDTQYF. DNA of the CDR3: TGTGCCAGTAAGACGGATACGCAGTATTTT.

The chain links TRBV6-5 to TRBJ2-1; maybe TRBD2 (5 bases). The CDR3 length is 13 residues. The V gene's germline CDR1 is MNHEY and CDR2 SVGAGI. V was cut by 2 bases and J by 7 bases, with 9 bases left in between. This chain's CDR3 is CASSYATRNEQFF. The CDR3 DNA follows: TGTGCCAGCAGTTACGCAACTAGGAATGAGCAGTTCTTC.

This clone showed up just once. This sequence joins TRBV23-1 and TRBJ1-5; TRBD1 is a possible D gene (6 bases). TRBV23-1 carries the ORF label, with uncertain function. This CDR3 comprises 19 residues. Deletions cut 3 bases from V and 0 bases from J, with 21 bases between. CDR3 in DNA: TGCGCCAGCAGTCATTTTGGGGGCAACGGGCCTTATAGCAATCAGCCCCAGCATTTT. Translating it yields CASSHFGGNGPYSNQPQHF.

The gene calls are TRBV4-3 and TRBJ2-3; 7 nucleotides align to TRBD2. J lost 10 bases, V lost 0 bases, and 4 bases had no gene match. This CDR3 spans 13 amino acids. CDR1 is LGHNA and CDR2 is YSLEER in the germline V gene. CDR3 in amino acids: CASSQEGLAAQYF. The CDR3 bases are TGCGCCAGCAGCCAAGAAGGGCTAGCGGCGCAGTATTTT.

The chain carries TRBV30 and TRBJ1-2; TRBD1 matches 7 bases. This CDR3 is built from 11 residues. V shed 8 bases, J shed 7 bases, and the junction held 7 bases outside the gene matches. Germline lookup yields CDR1 GTSNPN and CDR2 SVGIG (reference sequence). The CDR3 protein is CARDRDSGYTF. The CDR3 DNA reads as TGTGCCCGAGACAGGGATTCTGGCTACACCTTC.

The chain combines TRBV4-1 with TRBJ2-7; 8 bases map to TRBD1. Unmatched junction bases numbered 8, after V lost 2 bases and J lost 2 bases. This CDR3 comprises 16 residues. CDR1 and CDR2 (germline): MGHRA, YSYEKL. The CDR3 protein is CASSQPDRGLAYEQYF. CDR3 DNA: TGCGCCAGCAGCCAACCAGACAGGGGACTCGCCTACGAGCAGTACTTC.

This clone has only one observation. V and J are TRBV5-1 and TRBJ2-1; 8 bases fit TRBD2. V trimming: 4 bases; J trimming: 4 bases; junction bases outside the gene matches: 7. This CDR3 is built from 15 residues. The germline gives CDR1 SGHRS, CDR2 YFSETQ. This CDR3 reads CASSLMSGGYNEQFF. CDR3 sequence (DNA): TGCGCCAGCAGCCTCATGAGCGGGGGTTACAATGAGCAGTTCTTC.